This entry concerns a single TCR beta chain. Its antigen is not yet known. No much larger clone exists at a distance of one base, and base qualities are not known. From the germline V gene (reference sequence), CDR1 is MNHEY and CDR2 is SMNVEV. From the cysteine through the phenylalanine, the CDR3 covers 12 amino acids. The CDR3 DNA has 36 bases and is translated from base 1. Deletion took 2 bases off V and 7 bases off J, with a span of 9 bases between the germline ends. The source of the sample is a study of blood T cells in healthy people across ages (dated by TCRdb to about 2015). A note on the overall study: In model experiments, template switching captured about one uniquely barcoded TCR beta cDNA molecule for every two T cells. Using deep sequencing normalized with unique cDNA molecular identifiers, the study measured how TCR beta repertoire diversity changes with age. The donors were split into four age groups: young (average around 15 years), middle-aged (over 35), aged (about 62) and long-lived (about 82). Donors of different ages were randomly distributed across sequencing lanes to avoid experimental bias. The study analyzed two additional independent replicas of 1 million unique cDNA reads from the same blood draw for two donors, one aged 18 to 29 and one aged 80 or older.

The donors were about 40 Caucasian individuals from Russia, aged 6 to 90 years, who were systemically healthy. Each donor gave 8.5 to 10 milliliters of peripheral blood, collected into EDTA-treated Vacutainer tubes. Ficoll-Paque density-gradient centrifugation was used to isolate PBMCs, with at least 6.5 million per sample. Total RNA, at least 5 micrograms per sample, was extracted from PBMCs with Trizol reagent. The percentages of naive CD45RAhigh/CD27high T cells were determined by flow cytometry on a PBMC aliquot from every donor. What the research found in general, with its limitations: Total diversity estimates from one million sequenced T cells were considered lower bounds and underestimates. Donor CMV infection status was unknown, potentially confounding age-related changes in expanded clonotypes. Compared with the aged group, more naive CD4+ T cells, fewer expanded clones and increased TCR diversity were shown by the long-lived group, suggesting age selection. Conclusive comparison of naive and antigen-experienced compartments was prevented by the profiling of bulk unsorted PBMCs. As age increased, observed TCR beta diversity per million T cells dropped in a roughly linear way, and a significant reduction was already evident by age 40. Observed TCR beta diversity correlated strongly with the percentage of naive T cells measured by flow cytometry.

Receptors were amplified or captured by 5' RACE. These reads were obtained on an Illumina HiSeq 2500. A second about 6 to 11 cycle PCR used a sample-barcoded 5' primer and a J-beta primer mix. Each TCR beta cDNA molecule received a unique molecular identifier from a template-switch 5' adaptor carrying 12 random nucleotides. At least 2.5 million CDR3-containing paired-end reads were obtained from each sample. The Mint cDNA synthesis kit, primed by a TRBC-specific oligonucleotide, was used to synthesize first-strand cDNA from all RNA. After uracil-DNA glycosylase treatment, a first 18-cycle PCR used universal primers M1SS and BC2_uni_R on all cDNA. Turning to the authors' computational methods: For normalization, 1 million high-quality reads were randomly selected from each sample, with every read carrying a distinct molecular identifier. Reads sharing molecular identifiers were discarded rather than binned into consensus sequences. MiTCR, run with a Q25 quality threshold and the strictest error-elimination algorithm, handled CDR3 identification, clonotype clustering and error correction. A nonparametric unseen species model using Euler transformation provided a lower-bound estimate of total TCR beta diversity. TCRdb reprocessing: public reads trimmed at Q25 with fastp, clones called with MiXCR, in-frame beta chains kept. Rows are combined by CDR3 protein, so each entry shows the most common genes and DNA. The V and J calls follow TCRdb's processing rather than the paper's. The sample records around 1.5 million distinct CDR3 sequences, 55% to 75% of which are singletons. Over 5.5% of the sample is taken by the ten largest.

The chain is encoded by TRBV27 joined to TRBJ2-7; no D gene can be assigned with confidence. This clonotype was obtained from a young man in good health. The source material was blood. The DNA sequence reads TGTGCCAGCAGTTTAATCCCCGGGGAGCAGTACTTC. The translation is CASSLIPGEQYF.